The sample holds a few counts of the clone carrying this T cell receptor beta chain. This clone may be a read error of a much larger clone one base away. The sample comes from a study of blood T cells in healthy people across ages. Primed by a sample-barcoded 5' primer and a J-beta primer mix, a second PCR proceeded for 7 to 11 cycles. In TCRdb, the 5' RACE reads were re-called with MiXCR into one record per CDR3 protein. The sample lists about a million distinct CDR3 sequences, roughly 51% occurring once. Per germline, CDR1 SGHTA and CDR2 FQGTGA. The CDR3 runs 13 residues. Sample: blood. V is TRBV7-3 and J is TRBJ2-4; the D gene is possibly TRBD2 (5 bases). This TCR was sampled from an older woman in good health. CDR3 protein: CASSVTRGDIQYF. In DNA, the CDR3 is TGTGCCAGCAGCGTAACTCGGGGAGACATTCAGTACTTC. Drawing the rest from reference TRBV7-3 and TRBJ2-4, the complete variable domain is GAGVSQTPSNKVTEKGKYVELRCDPISGHTALYWYRQSLGQGPEFLIYFQGTGAADDSGLPNDRFFAVRPEGSVSTLKIQRTERGDSAVYLCASSVTRGDIQYFGAGTRLSVL.